This T cell receptor beta chain was observed in a study of PD-L1 blockade in urothelial cancer. Study context: About 90% of the 29 patients were males with bladder-origin urothelial cancer. Blood underwent analysis 3 weeks (second dose) and 6 weeks after treatment began. The median number of T cells present in blood samples was about 140,000.

In this sample, this clone turned up once. J was trimmed by 5 bases and V by 2 bases; bases with no gene match: 6. Germline CDR1 and CDR2: LGHNA and YNFKEQ. The CDR3 spans 14 residues. Only in-frame clones appear in the TCRdb table, and some are missing; sequencing was by immunoSEQ multiplex PCR. The sample yields approximately 80,000 clones, more than 75% seen once. Sample: PBMCs, taken around atezolizumab (anti-PD-L1) treatment. This chain uses TRBV4-2 with TRBJ2-7; 7 bases are a match to TRBD2. This clonotype originated in a man between 65 and 85 years old with urothelial cancer. The DNA of the CDR3 is TGTGCCAGCAGCCAAAGCGGGACCTTAGACGAGCAGTACTTC. Protein product: CASSQSGTLDEQYF.